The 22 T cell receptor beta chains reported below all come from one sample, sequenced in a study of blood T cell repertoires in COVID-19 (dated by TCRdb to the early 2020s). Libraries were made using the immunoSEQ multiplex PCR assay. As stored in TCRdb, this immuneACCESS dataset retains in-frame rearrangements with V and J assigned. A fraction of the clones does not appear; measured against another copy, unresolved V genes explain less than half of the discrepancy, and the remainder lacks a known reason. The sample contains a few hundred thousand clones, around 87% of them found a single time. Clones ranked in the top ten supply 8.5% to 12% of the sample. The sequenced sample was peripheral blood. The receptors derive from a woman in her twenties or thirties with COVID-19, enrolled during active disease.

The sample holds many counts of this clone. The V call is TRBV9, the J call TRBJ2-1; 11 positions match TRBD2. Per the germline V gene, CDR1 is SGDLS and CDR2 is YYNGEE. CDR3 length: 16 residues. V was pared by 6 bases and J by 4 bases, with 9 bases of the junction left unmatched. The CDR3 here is CASTKSGTSGYNEQFF. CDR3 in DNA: TGTGCCAGCACCAAATCCGGGACTAGCGGTTACAATGAGCAGTTCTTC.

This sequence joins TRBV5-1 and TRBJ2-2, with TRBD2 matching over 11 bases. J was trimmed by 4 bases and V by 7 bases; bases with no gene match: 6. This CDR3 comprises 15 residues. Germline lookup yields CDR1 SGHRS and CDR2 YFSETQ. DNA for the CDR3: TGCGCCAGCTCCGGACTAGCGGGCCGCACCGGGGAGCTGTTTTTT. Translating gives CASSGLAGRTGELFF.

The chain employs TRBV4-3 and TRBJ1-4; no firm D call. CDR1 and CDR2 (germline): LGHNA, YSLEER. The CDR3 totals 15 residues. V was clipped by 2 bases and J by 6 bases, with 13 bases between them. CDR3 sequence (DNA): TGCGCCAGCAGCCAATACCTGAGGGCGGATGAAAAACTGTTTTTT. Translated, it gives CASSQYLRADEKLFF.

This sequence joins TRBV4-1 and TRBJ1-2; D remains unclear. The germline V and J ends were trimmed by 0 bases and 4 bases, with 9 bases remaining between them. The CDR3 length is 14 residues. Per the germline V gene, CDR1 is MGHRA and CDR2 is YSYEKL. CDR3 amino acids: CASSQDGLSYGYTF. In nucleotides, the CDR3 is TGCGCCAGCAGCCAAGACGGACTGTCCTATGGCTACACCTTC.

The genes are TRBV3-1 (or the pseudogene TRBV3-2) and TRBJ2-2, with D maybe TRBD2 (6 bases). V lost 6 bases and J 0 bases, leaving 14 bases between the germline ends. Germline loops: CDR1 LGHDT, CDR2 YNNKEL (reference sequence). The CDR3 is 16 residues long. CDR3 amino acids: CASSRIVAANTGELFF. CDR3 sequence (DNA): TGTGCCAGCAGTCGTATCGTAGCGGCGAACACCGGGGAGCTGTTTTTT.

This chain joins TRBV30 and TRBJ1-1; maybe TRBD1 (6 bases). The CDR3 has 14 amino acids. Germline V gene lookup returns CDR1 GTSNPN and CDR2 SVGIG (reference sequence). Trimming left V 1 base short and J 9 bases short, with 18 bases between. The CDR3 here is CAWSAGTSKMKAFF. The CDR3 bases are TGTGCCTGGAGTGCCGGGACATCCAAGATGAAAGCTTTCTTT.

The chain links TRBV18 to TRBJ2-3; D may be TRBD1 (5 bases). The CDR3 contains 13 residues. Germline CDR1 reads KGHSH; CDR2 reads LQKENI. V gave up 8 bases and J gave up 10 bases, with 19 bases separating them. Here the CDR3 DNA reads TGTGCCAGCGTTCCCTTTCAGGGATCTCCGCAGTATTTT. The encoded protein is CASVPFQGSPQYF.

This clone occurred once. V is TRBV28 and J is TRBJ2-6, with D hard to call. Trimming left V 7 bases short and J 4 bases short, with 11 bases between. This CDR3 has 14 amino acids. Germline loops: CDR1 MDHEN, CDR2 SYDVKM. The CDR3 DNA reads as TGTGCCAGCATGCGCCCTTTAGGGGCCAACGTCCTGACTTTC. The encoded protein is CASMRPLGANVLTF.

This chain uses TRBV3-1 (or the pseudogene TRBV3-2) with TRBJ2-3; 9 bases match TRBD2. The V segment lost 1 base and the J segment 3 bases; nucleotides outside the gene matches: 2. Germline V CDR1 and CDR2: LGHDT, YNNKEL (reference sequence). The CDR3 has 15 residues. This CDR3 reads CASSQGLAGTDTQYF. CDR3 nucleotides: TGTGCCAGCAGCCAAGGTCTAGCGGGAACAGATACGCAGTATTTT.

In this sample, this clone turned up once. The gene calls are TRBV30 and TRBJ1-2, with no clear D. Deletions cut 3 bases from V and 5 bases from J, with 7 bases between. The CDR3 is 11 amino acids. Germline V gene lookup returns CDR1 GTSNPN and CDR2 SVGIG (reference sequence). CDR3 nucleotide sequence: TGTGCCTGGAGGCGGCGGTATGGCTACACCTTC. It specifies CAWRRRYGYTF.

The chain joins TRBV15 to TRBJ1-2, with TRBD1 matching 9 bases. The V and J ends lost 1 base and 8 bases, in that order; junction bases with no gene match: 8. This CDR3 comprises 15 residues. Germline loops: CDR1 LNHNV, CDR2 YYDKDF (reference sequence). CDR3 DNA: TGTGCCACCAGCAGAGCTACGGGACAGGGTCGAGGCTACACCTTC. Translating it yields CATSRATGQGRGYTF.

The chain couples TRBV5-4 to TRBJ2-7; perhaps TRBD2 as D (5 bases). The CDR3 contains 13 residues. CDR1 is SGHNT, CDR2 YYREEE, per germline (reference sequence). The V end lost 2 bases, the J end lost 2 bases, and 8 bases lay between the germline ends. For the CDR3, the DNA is TGTGCCAGCAGCTTATTGGGAGCCTACGAGCAGTACTTC. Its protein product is CASSLLGAYEQYF.

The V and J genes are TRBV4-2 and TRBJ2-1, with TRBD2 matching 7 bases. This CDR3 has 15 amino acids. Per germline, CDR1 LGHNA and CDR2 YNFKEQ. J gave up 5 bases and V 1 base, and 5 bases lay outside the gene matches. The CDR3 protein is CASSQGTRNNNEQFF. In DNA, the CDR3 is TGTGCCAGCAGCCAAGGGACTAGGAATAACAATGAGCAGTTCTTC.

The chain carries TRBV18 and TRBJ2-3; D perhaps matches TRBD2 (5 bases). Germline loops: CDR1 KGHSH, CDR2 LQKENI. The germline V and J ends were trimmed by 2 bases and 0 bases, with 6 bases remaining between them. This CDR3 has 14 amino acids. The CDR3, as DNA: TGTGCCAGCTCACCAGACTATAGCACAGATACGCAGTATTTT. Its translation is CASSPDYSTDTQYF.

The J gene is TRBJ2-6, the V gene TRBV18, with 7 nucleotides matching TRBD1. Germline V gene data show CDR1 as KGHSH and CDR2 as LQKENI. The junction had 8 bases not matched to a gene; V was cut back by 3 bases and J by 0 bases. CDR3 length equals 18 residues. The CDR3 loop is CASSPRPGQSSGANVLTF. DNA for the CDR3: TGTGCCAGCTCACCGCGTCCGGGACAGAGCTCTGGGGCCAACGTCCTGACTTTC.

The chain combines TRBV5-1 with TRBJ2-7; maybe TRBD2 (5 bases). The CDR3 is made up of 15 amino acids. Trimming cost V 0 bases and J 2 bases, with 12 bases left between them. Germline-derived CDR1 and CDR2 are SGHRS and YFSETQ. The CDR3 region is CASSLVPEGTYEQYF. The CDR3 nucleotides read TGCGCCAGCAGCTTGGTCCCCGAGGGAACCTACGAGCAGTACTTC.

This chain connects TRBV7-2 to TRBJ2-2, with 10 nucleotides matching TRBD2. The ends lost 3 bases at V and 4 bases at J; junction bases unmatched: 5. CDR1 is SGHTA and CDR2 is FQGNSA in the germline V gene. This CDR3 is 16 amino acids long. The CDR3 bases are TGTGCCAGCAGCTTTCACCTAGCGGGAGTCACCGGGGAGCTGTTTTTT. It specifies CASSFHLAGVTGELFF.

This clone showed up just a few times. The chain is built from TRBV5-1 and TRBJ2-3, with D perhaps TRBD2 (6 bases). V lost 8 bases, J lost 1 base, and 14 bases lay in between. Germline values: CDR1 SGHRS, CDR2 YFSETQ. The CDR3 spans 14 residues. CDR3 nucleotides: TGCGCCAGTGGGCCCTCGGGGGGCACAGATACGCAGTATTTT. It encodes CASGPSGGTDTQYF.

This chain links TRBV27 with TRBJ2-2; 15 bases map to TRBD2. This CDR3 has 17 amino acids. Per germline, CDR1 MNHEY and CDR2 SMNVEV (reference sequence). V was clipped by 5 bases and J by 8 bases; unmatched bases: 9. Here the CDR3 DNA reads TGTGCCAGCAGTCTTTTCGGGACTAGCGGGAGGTTGGGGGAGCTGTTTTTT. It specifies CASSLFGTSGRLGELFF.

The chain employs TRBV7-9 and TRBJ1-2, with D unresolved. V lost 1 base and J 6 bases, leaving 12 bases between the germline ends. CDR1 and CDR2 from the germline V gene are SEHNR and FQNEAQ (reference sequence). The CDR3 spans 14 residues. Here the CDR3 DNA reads TGTGCCAGCAGCTTAGTAGCGGCAGGCGATGGCTACACCTTC. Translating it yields CASSLVAAGDGYTF.

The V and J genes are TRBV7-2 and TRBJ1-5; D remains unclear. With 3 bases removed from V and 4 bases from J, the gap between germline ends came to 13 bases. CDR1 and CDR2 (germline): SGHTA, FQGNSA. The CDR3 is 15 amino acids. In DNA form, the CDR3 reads TGTGCCAGCAGCTTCGACATCCTTTCTAATCAGCCCCAGCATTTT. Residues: CASSFDILSNQPQHF.

In DNA, the CDR3 is TGTGCCATCGGCGCAGGGTTGGCGGGCTACACCTTC. Translated, it gives CAIGAGLAGYTF. V and J are TRBV10-3 and TRBJ1-2, with TRBD1 as a possible D gene (5 bases). The CDR3 contains 12 residues. V gave up 8 bases and J gave up 8 bases, with 15 bases separating them. Germline CDR1 is ENHRY and CDR2 is SYGVKD.